Listed here are 32 T cell receptor beta chains from one sample, sequenced in a study of CD8+ T cells in alopecia areata (dated by TCRdb to 2016 to 2019). Libraries were built with the immunoSEQ multiplex PCR assay. To provide template for TCR sequencing, every sample had RNA extracted and reverse transcribed into cDNA. What TCRdb holds here is the immuneACCESS table cut down to in-frame rearrangements. Part of the clones is not present; checked against another copy, under half of the missing clones reflect an unresolved V gene, and the others are unexplained. This sample is represented by roughly 5,800 clones, with no singletons among them. The ten largest clones add up to 32% of the sample. Pooled mouse cutaneous lymph node cells were stained for CD4, CD8alpha, NKG2D, NKG2ACE and other markers, then sorted on a BD Influx. The source material was CD8+ T cells sorted from a lymph node. The receptors shown here come from a C3H/HeJ mouse with alopecia areata. The strain in question carries the MHC haplotype H2-k.

This clone was picked up a small number of times. Gene names and germline match the mouse. The read terminates 4 residues before the CDR3 end, so the remaining end is supplied by the germline J gene. The chain couples TRBV19 to TRBJ2-7, with 11 bases matching TRBD2. The CDR3 loop spans 14 amino acids. Per the germline V gene, CDR1 is FNHDT and CDR2 is SITEND (reference sequence). The J segment lost 2 bases and the V segment lost 3 bases, leaving 1 base of the junction unmatched. The CDR3 bases that were read are TGTGCCAGCAGTAGGGACTGGGGGACCTAT. Translated: CASSRDWGTY. The full CDR3 protein is CASSRDWGTYEQYF.

The sample holds many counts of this clone. Gene labels here are mouse ones. The CDR3 goes on 4 residues after the read ends, and that part is filled in from the germline J gene. This chain uses TRBV13-2 with TRBJ2-3, with 8 bases lining up with TRBD2. CDR3 length: 16 amino acids. The J segment lost 1 base and the V segment lost 1 base, leaving 5 bases of the junction unmatched. Germline values: CDR1 NNHNN, CDR2 SYGAGS (reference sequence). The CDR3 DNA, read in part, is TGTGCCAGCGGTGATCCGGGGGGGCGCGGTGCAGAA. It yields the protein CASGDPGGRGAE. The whole CDR3 sequence is CASGDPGGRGAETLYF.

This clone was seen a handful of times. The gene names given are mouse names. The read halts 4 residues ahead of the CDR3 end, with the missing end drawn from the germline J gene. The rearrangement links TRBV13-1 to TRBJ1-1; possibly TRBD1 for D (5 bases). CDR1 and CDR2 (germline): NSHNY, SYGAGN. V was clipped by 1 base and J by 0 bases, with 7 bases between them. The CDR3 is 14 residues long. CDR3 DNA, as far as it was read: TGTGCCAGCAGTGATCTGGGGGCAAACACA. This gives the protein CASSDLGANT. The whole CDR3 sequence is CASSDLGANTEVFF.

The table lists this clone with many counts. Genes and germline come from the mouse. The read is 4 residues too short to cover the CDR3 end, so that end is filled in from the germline J gene. The chain employs TRBV19 and TRBJ2-1; 8 nucleotides align to TRBD2. CDR3 length: 14 amino acids. Germline trimming cut 3 bases from V and 4 bases from J; bases unmatched to any gene: 3. The V gene's germline CDR1 is FNHDT and CDR2 SITEND (reference sequence). Incomplete CDR3 DNA: TGTGCCAGCAGTACCGACTGGGGTTATGCT. Translating gives CASSTDWGYA. The CDR3 in its entirety is CASSTDWGYAEQFF.

This clone has only a few counts. The gene names given are mouse names. This CDR3 is CASSRDWGGDTQYF. Incomplete CDR3 DNA: TGTGCCAGCAGCCGCGACTGGGGGGGAGAC. This rearrangement joins TRBV4 to TRBJ2-5, with 11 bases lining up with TRBD2. The read is 4 residues too short to cover the CDR3 end, so that end is filled in from the germline J gene. The CDR3 is 14 residues long. The V gene's germline CDR1 is LGHDT and CDR2 YNNKQL (reference sequence).

This clone was found many times. Gene names refer to mouse genes. The read terminates 4 residues ahead of where the CDR3 ends, so the germline J gene completes it. V gene TRBV1 combines with J gene TRBJ1-2; 8 bases agree with TRBD1. The CDR3 runs 14 residues. CDR1 and CDR2 (germline): NSQYPW, LRSPGD (reference sequence). V trimming: 5 bases; J trimming: 3 bases; junction bases outside the gene matches: 5. The CDR3 protein is CTCSSHRGDSDYTF. CDR3 DNA, as far as it was read: TGCACCTGCAGTTCACACAGGGGGGACTCC.

This clone was counted many times. Mouse gene names and germline throughout. Read sequence stops 4 residues before the CDR3 end, and the germline J gene provides the missing end. This chain links TRBV13-3 with TRBJ2-5; D possibly corresponds to TRBD1 (5 bases). The length of the CDR3 is 13 residues. Germline assignment: CDR1 NNHDY and CDR2 SYVADS. The part of the CDR3 DNA that was read is TGTGCCAGCAGTGATGAAGGGGTGGAC. This encodes CASSDEGVD. The full CDR3 sequence reads CASSDEGVDTQYF.

This clone was observed many times. Germline and genes: mouse. The sequenced fragment ends 4 residues before the CDR3 boundary, so the rest is inferred from the germline J gene. The chain recombines TRBV13-1 with TRBJ2-2; 10 positions match TRBD2. V lost 2 bases and J lost 4; bases outside the gene matches: 2. The CDR3 runs 15 residues. From germline, CDR1 is NSHNY and CDR2 SYGAGN. CDR3 DNA, as far as it was read: TGTGCCAGCAGTGACCGGGACTGGGGCACCGGG. Protein: CASSDRDWGTG. The entire CDR3 sequence reads CASSDRDWGTGQLYF.

This clone was seen more than once but under ten times. All gene names here are mouse names. The CDR3 bases that were read are TGTGCCTGGAGTTCCCGGGACAGGGAGGAT. As protein: CAWSSRDRED. The complete CDR3 reads CAWSSRDREDEQYF. The chain is built from TRBV31 and TRBJ2-7, with TRBD1 identical over 9 bases. The CDR3 end falls 4 residues outside the read, so it is completed with the germline J gene. The CDR3 extends over 14 amino acids. Germline CDR1 GKSSPN, CDR2 SITVG.

This clone was seen a few times. Germline and genes here are mouse. The CDR3 end lies 4 residues beyond the end of the read and is filled in from the germline J gene. The chain uses TRBV13-3 and TRBJ2-5; perhaps TRBD2 as D (6 bases). V dropped 2 bases and J dropped 2 bases, with 12 bases sitting between them. This CDR3 region has 15 residues. Germline V CDR1 and CDR2: NNHDY, SYVADS. CDR3 sequence reads: CASSECWGSQDTQYF. The covered CDR3 bases are TGTGCCAGCAGTGAATGTTGGGGGTCCCAAGAC.

This clone was recorded many times. Gene names and germline refer to mouse. The CDR3 end is not reached by the read, which stops 4 residues before it; the germline J gene fills it in. V gene TRBV12-1 combines with J gene TRBJ2-4; D is ambiguous. CDR3 length: 14 amino acids. The germline V and J ends were trimmed by 0 bases and 0 bases, with 6 bases remaining between them. Germline values: CDR1 SGHSN, CDR2 HYEKVE. The CDR3 sequence: CASSLISSQNTLYF. CDR3 DNA (partial): TGTGCCAGCTCTCTCATCAGTAGTCAAAAC.

Within the sample, this clone is large. Gene and germline names: mouse. The CDR3 region is CASGDDWGTSYEQYF. The CDR3 bases that were read are TGTGCCAGCGGTGATGACTGGGGGACCTCCTAT. J is TRBJ2-7 and V is TRBV13-2; the match to TRBD2 covers 8 bases. The read terminates 4 residues before the CDR3 end, so the remaining end is supplied by the germline J gene. Germline CDR1 is NNHNN and CDR2 is SYGAGS (reference sequence). The trim removed 0 bases at V and 0 bases at J, leaving 2 bases unmatched. This CDR3 contains 15 residues.

This clone was detected ten times or more. Genes here carry mouse names. The sequence runs out 4 residues before the end of the CDR3; the remainder is reconstructed from the germline J gene. The V call is TRBV13-1, the J call TRBJ2-7; D is possibly TRBD2 (6 bases). Per the germline V gene, CDR1 is NSHNY and CDR2 is SYGAGN. The CDR3 has 13 residues. CDR3 DNA (partial): TGTGCCAGCAGTGACGGGACTTTTTAT. Translation gives CASSDGTFY. The entire CDR3 protein reads CASSDGTFYEQYF.

About this clone itself: Mouse names are used for the genes. The missing CDR3 end, 4 residues past where the read stops, is filled in from the germline J gene. The gene calls are TRBV31 and TRBJ2-5; 11 positions match TRBD1. Germline assignment: CDR1 GKSSPN and CDR2 SITVG. V shed 2 bases and J 3 bases; nucleotides not matched to a gene: 4. CDR3 length: 15 amino acids. The CDR3 DNA, read in part, is TGTGCCTGGAGTGGCCGGGACAGGGGGCAAGAC. This translates into CAWSGRDRGQD. From start to end, the CDR3 is CAWSGRDRGQDTQYF.

This clone was found many times. Gene names follow the mouse nomenclature. Read coverage stops 4 residues before the CDR3 terminus; the germline J gene supplies the remainder. The chain recombines TRBV13-1 with TRBJ2-3, with 10 bases matching TRBD2. Per the germline V gene, CDR1 is NSHNY and CDR2 is SYGAGN. V gave up 2 bases and J gave up 4 bases; unmatched junction bases: 7. The CDR3 sequence is 16 residues long. The CDR3 sequence: CASSEGLGIRSETLYF. The part of the CDR3 DNA that was read is TGTGCCAGCAGTGAGGGACTGGGGATCCGATCAGAA.

This clone was observed many times. Germline and genes here are mouse. Sequencing ends 4 residues short of the CDR3 end; the germline J gene provides the rest. The chain links TRBV16 to TRBJ2-1; D gene unclear. The CDR3 sequence is 14 residues long. Trimming took 1 base from V and 2 from J, leaving 6 bases between them. CDR1 is SGHSA, CDR2 FRNQAP, per germline. The CDR3 DNA, read in part, is TGTGCAAGCAGCTTAGCGCAGGACTATGCT. It codes for CASSLAQDYA. The whole CDR3 region reads CASSLAQDYAEQFF.

This clone was recorded many times. Genes and germline are mouse. The read stops 4 residues short of the end of the CDR3; the missing end is completed from the germline J gene. This sequence joins TRBV14 and TRBJ1-1; perhaps TRBD1 as D (5 bases). V dropped 6 bases and J dropped 1 base, with 10 bases sitting between them. The CDR3 is 13 residues long. Germline CDR1 and CDR2: SGHDT and FRDEAV. This CDR3 reads CASIAGRNTEVFF. The CDR3 DNA, read in part, is TGTGCCAGCATCGCAGGGCGGAACACA.

This clone was seen at least ten times. The genes and germline here are from mouse. The read falls 4 residues short of the CDR3 end, and the missing part is taken from the germline J gene. J is TRBJ2-1 and V is TRBV13-1, with 10 bases fitting TRBD2. The CDR3 is 15 amino acids. Germline loops: CDR1 NSHNY, CDR2 SYGAGN. V lost 5 bases to trimming and J lost 1 base; unmatched junction nucleotides: 3. The sequenced CDR3 bases are TGTGCCAGCAGGCCGGGACTGGGGAACTATGCT. Encoded protein: CASRPGLGNYA. The full CDR3 sequence reads CASRPGLGNYAEQFF.

This clone was detected many times. Mouse germline and gene names are used. The read ends 4 residues before the CDR3 terminus; that terminus is restored from the germline J gene. The chain joins TRBV1 to TRBJ2-7; 11 nucleotides match TRBD2. CDR3 length: 15 residues. CDR1 is NSQYPW, CDR2 LRSPGD, per germline (reference sequence). The CDR3 DNA, read in part, is TGCACCTGCAGTGCAGATGGGACTGGGGGTTAT. Encoded protein: CTCSADGTGGY. The whole CDR3 reads CTCSADGTGGYEQYF.

This clone was counted at least ten times. Mouse gene names and germline throughout. The read is 4 residues too short to cover the CDR3 end, so that end is filled in from the germline J gene. The V gene is TRBV31, the J gene TRBJ2-5, with 10 bases fitting TRBD2. V shed 2 bases and J 0 bases; nucleotides not matched to a gene: 2. The CDR3 covers 15 residues. Germline V gene data show CDR1 as GKSSPN and CDR2 as SITVG. The CDR3 loop is CAWSDWGVNQDTQYF. Incomplete CDR3 DNA: TGTGCCTGGAGTGACTGGGGGGTTAACCAAGAC.

This clone was counted at least ten times. All gene names here are mouse names. The read gets to within 4 residues of the CDR3 end, and the germline J gene fills in the rest. This same CDR3 is encoded by further DNA sequences in the sample. V usage is TRBV13-1 and J usage is TRBJ2-3, with D possibly being TRBD2 (6 bases). Germline assignment: CDR1 NSHNY and CDR2 SYGAGN. The V end lost 1 base, the J end lost 4 bases, and 19 bases lay between the germline ends. CDR3 length: 17 amino acids. The CDR3 DNA, read in part, is TGTGCCAGCAGTGATCCCCCCGGGACGGGGGGAACAGAA. Amino acids: CASSDPPGTGGTE. The whole CDR3 reads CASSDPPGTGGTETLYF.

This clone was seen at least ten times. Gene names denote mouse genes. The read finishes 4 residues shy of the CDR3 end, and the germline J gene is used to complete it. The rearrangement links TRBV1 to TRBJ2-7; 8 nucleotides agree with TRBD2. J gave up 0 bases and V 1 base, and 2 bases lay outside the gene matches. The CDR3 has 15 amino acids. Germline CDR1 is NSQYPW and CDR2 is LRSPGD (reference sequence). This chain's CDR3 is CTCSAVGGDSYEQYF. CDR3 DNA (partial): TGCACCTGCAGTGCAGTTGGGGGGGACTCCTAT.

This clone is categorized as medium-sized. Gene names are mouse gene names. With the read ending 4 residues before the CDR3 end, the germline J gene is used to fill in that end. V is TRBV13-3 and J is TRBJ2-4; TRBD1 is a possible D gene (5 bases). V was trimmed by 3 bases and J by 1 base, leaving 6 bases between them. The CDR3 is made up of 13 amino acids. CDR1 and CDR2 (germline): NNHDY, SYVADS. CDR3 protein: CASSARGQNTLYF. CDR3 DNA, as far as it was read: TGTGCCAGCAGTGCCAGGGGTCAAAAC. The full variable domain, completed using reference TRBV13-3 and TRBJ2-4, is EAAVTQSPRSKVAVTGGKVTLSCHQTNNHDYMYWYRQDTGHGLRLIHYSYVADSTEKGDIPDGYKASRPSQENFSLILELASLSQTAVYFCASSARGQNTLYFGAGTRLSVL.

This clone was picked up many times. Genes and germline are mouse. The read falls 4 residues short of the CDR3 end, and the missing part is taken from the germline J gene. The J gene is TRBJ2-2, the V gene TRBV13-1, with TRBD1 matching 9 bases. The V segment lost 7 bases and the J segment 0 bases; nucleotides outside the gene matches: 1. This CDR3 is built from 14 residues. Germline CDR1 reads NSHNY; CDR2 reads SYGAGN. CDR3 DNA, as far as it was read: TGTGCCAGCCGGGACAGGGCAAACACCGGG. Amino acid sequence: CASRDRANTG. The entire CDR3 sequence reads CASRDRANTGQLYF.

Ten or more counts support this clone. Gene labels here are mouse ones. With the read ending 4 residues before the CDR3 end, the germline J gene is used to fill in that end. V and J are TRBV5 and TRBJ2-2, with 11 bases lining up with TRBD2. J gave up 2 bases and V 4 bases, and 3 bases lay outside the gene matches. Germline values: CDR1 LGHNA, CDR2 YNLKQL (reference sequence). This CDR3 comprises 16 residues. The CDR3 sequence: CASSPRLGGNTGQLYF. The DNA read from the CDR3 is TGTGCCAGCAGCCCCCGACTGGGGGGGAACACCGGG.

Concerning this clone: Mouse gene names and germline throughout. The missing CDR3 end, 4 residues past where the read stops, is filled in from the germline J gene. The rearrangement links TRBV13-2 to TRBJ2-5; D possibly corresponds to TRBD2 (6 bases). Germline-derived CDR1 and CDR2 are NNHNN and SYGAGS (reference sequence). This CDR3 has 12 residues. The CDR3 DNA, read in part, is TGTGCCAGCGGTCTTCTGGGGGAC. Its translation: CASGLLGD. The CDR3 as a whole reads CASGLLGDTQYF.

This clone was detected ten times or more. Genes and germline come from the mouse. The read is 4 residues too short to cover the CDR3 end, so that end is filled in from the germline J gene. This chain joins TRBV31 and TRBJ2-1; D uncertain. V lost 1 base, J lost 3 bases, and 7 bases lay in between. Looked up from germline, CDR1 is GKSSPN and CDR2 is SITVG. The CDR3 totals 13 residues. The sequenced part of the CDR3 DNA is TGTGCCTGGAGTCCCGACTTCTATGCT. This gives the protein CAWSPDFYA. The whole CDR3 protein is CAWSPDFYAEQFF.

In its sample, this clone was seen a few times. The genes and germline here are from mouse. The read terminates 4 residues before the CDR3 end, so the remaining end is supplied by the germline J gene. This chain uses TRBV5 with TRBJ2-1; 13 nucleotides line up with TRBD2. The CDR3 runs 18 residues. V dropped 1 base and J dropped 3; count of bases not matched to a gene: 6. Germline values: CDR1 LGHNA, CDR2 YNLKQL (reference sequence). The CDR3 protein is CASSQGTGGAPRYAEQFF. The CDR3 DNA, read in part, is TGTGCCAGCAGCCAAGGGACTGGGGGGGCGCCCCGCTATGCT.

Only a few counts were recorded for this clone. Here the gene names and germline are mouse. Read data end 4 residues before the CDR3 end; the end is taken from the germline J gene. The chain combines TRBV13-1 with TRBJ2-1; 7 bases are a match to TRBD2. CDR1 and CDR2 from the germline V gene are NSHNY and SYGAGN. The CDR3 is 16 amino acids. The covered CDR3 bases are TGTGCCAGCAGTGATGCATGGGTGGGGGGTGGTTCT. It yields the protein CASSDAWVGGGS. The entire CDR3 protein reads CASSDAWVGGGSEQFF.

The table lists this clone with many counts. Genes here carry mouse names. The CDR3 sequence: CASSREGAPNSDYTF. Partial CDR3 DNA: TGTGCTAGCAGTAGGGAGGGGGCGCCGAACTCC. The chain uses TRBV17 and TRBJ1-2; TRBD1 matches at 7 bases. The CDR3 extends 4 residues past the end of the read, so its final part is completed from the germline J gene. This CDR3 has 15 residues. CDR1 is MNHDT and CDR2 is YYDKIL in the germline V gene. J was trimmed by 2 bases and V by 3 bases; bases with no gene match: 6.

To note about this clone: Germline and genes here are mouse. With the read ending 4 residues before the CDR3 end, the germline J gene is used to fill in that end. The chain recombines TRBV5 with TRBJ2-7; TRBD1 matches at 8 bases. This CDR3 region has 14 residues. Germline V gene sequence: CDR1 LGHNA, CDR2 YNLKQL (reference sequence). The CDR3 protein is CASSQGTGKYEQYF. Partial CDR3 DNA: TGTGCCAGCAGCCAAGGGACAGGGAAGTAT.

This clone was detected ten times or more. Mouse gene names apply. With the read ending 3 residues before the CDR3 end, the germline J gene is used to fill in that end. The chain carries TRBV1 and TRBJ1-6; no clear D gene. TRBJ1-6 carries the ORF label, with uncertain function. CDR3 length: 14 residues. From germline, CDR1 is NSQYPW and CDR2 LRSPGD (reference sequence). V lost 0 bases, J lost 2 bases, and 2 bases lay in between. CDR3 in amino acids: CTCSADTYNSPLYF. The part of the CDR3 DNA that was read is TGCACCTGCAGTGCAGACACCTATAATTCGCCC.